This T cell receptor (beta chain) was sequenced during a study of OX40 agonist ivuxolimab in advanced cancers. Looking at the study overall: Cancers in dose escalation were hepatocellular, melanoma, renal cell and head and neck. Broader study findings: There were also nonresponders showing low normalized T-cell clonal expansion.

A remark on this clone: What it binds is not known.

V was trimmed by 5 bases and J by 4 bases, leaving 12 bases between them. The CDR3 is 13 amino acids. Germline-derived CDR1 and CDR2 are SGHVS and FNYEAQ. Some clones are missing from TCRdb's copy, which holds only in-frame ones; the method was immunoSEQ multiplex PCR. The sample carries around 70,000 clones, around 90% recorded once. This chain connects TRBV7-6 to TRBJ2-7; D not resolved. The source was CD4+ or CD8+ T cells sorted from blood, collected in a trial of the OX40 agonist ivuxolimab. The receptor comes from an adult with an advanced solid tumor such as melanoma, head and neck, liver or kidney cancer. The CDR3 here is CASSRQVGYEQYF. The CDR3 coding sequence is TGTGCCAGCAGCCGGCAGGTGGGATACGAGCAGTACTTC.